A single sample is the source of the 21 T cell receptor beta chains below, sequenced in a study of CD8 T cells in ankylosing spondylitis. TCRdb called the 5' RACE reads again in MiXCR, with one record for every CDR3 protein. The table lists fewer than 250,000 distinct CDR3 sequences, approximately 10% of them singletons. Sequenced sample: blood, either unsorted or a sorted T cell fraction (not recorded which). These receptors came from a male donor with ankylosing spondylitis or in good health (not recorded which).

V gene TRBV20-1 combines with J gene TRBJ2-5; 11 bases align to TRBD2. This CDR3 comprises 15 residues. V was clipped by 0 bases and J by 4 bases; unmatched bases: 4. CDR1 and CDR2 from the germline V gene are DFQATT and SNEGSKA (reference sequence). The CDR3 DNA reads as TGCAGTGCTAGAGATAGACTAGCGGGGCTAGAGACCCAGTACTTC. This gives the protein CSARDRLAGLETQYF.

This clonotype came up many times. The V call is TRBV6-2 or TRBV6-3, the J call TRBJ2-7; no clear D. This CDR3 is built from 12 residues. In germline, CDR1 is MNHEY, CDR2 SVGEGT. V shed 4 bases and J shed 4 bases, with 8 bases lying between them. CDR3 coding DNA: TGTGCCAGCAGTTTACCTCGGTACGAGCAGTACTTC. It specifies CASSLPRYEQYF.

The sample holds many counts of this clonotype. The chain employs TRBV5-1 and TRBJ1-6; D perhaps matches TRBD1 (6 bases). The germline CDR1 and CDR2 sequences are SGHRS and YFSETQ. The ends were cut back, 5 bases at V and 11 bases at J, with 20 bases in the middle. The CDR3 runs to 15 residues. The CDR3 loop reads CASSSQGGERTPLHF. The CDR3 coding sequence is TGCGCCAGCAGTTCACAAGGGGGGGAGAGGACACCCCTCCACTTT. Supplemented by reference TRBV5-1 and TRBJ1-6, the full variable domain reads KAGVTQTPRYLIKTRGQQVTLSCSPISGHRSVSWYQQTPGQGLQFLFEYFSETQRNKGNFPGRFSGRQFSNSRSEMNVSTLELGDSALYLCASSSQGGERTPLHFGNGTRLTVT.

The chain carries TRBV5-5 and TRBJ2-7; 7 bases agree with TRBD2. Trimming took 2 bases from V and 5 from J; bases not matched to a gene: 10. The CDR3 is made up of 15 amino acids. In germline, CDR1 is SGHKS, CDR2 YYEKEE (reference sequence). CDR3 sequence: CASSFQFRDYNEQYF. The CDR3 bases are TGTGCCAGCAGCTTCCAATTCCGGGACTACAACGAGCAGTACTTC. Supplemented by reference TRBV5-5 and TRBJ2-7, the full variable domain reads DAGVTQSPTHLIKTRGQQVTLRCSPISGHKSVSWYQQVLGQGPQFIFQYYEKEERGRGNFPDRFSARQFPNYSSELNVNALLLGDSALYLCASSFQFRDYNEQYFGPGTRLTVT.

V gene TRBV30 combines with J gene TRBJ1-6; D is unclear. The CDR3 loop spans 14 amino acids. V was shortened by 6 bases and J by 2 bases, with 11 bases between the two germline ends. CDR1 is GTSNPN, CDR2 SVGIG, per germline (reference sequence). In DNA, the CDR3 is TGTGCCTGTAGCCCGAGGACCTATAATTCACCCCTCCACTTT. It encodes CACSPRTYNSPLHF. Full variable domain (rest looked up from reference TRBV30 and TRBJ1-6): SQTIHQWPATLVQPVGSPLSLECTVEGTSNPNLYWYRQAAGRGLQLLFYSVGIGQISSEVPQNLSASRPQDRQFILSSKKLLLSDSGFYLCACSPRTYNSPLHFGNGTRLTVT.

The V call is TRBV15, the J call TRBJ2-1, with TRBD2 as a possible D gene (6 bases). CDR1 and CDR2 from the germline V gene are LNHNV and YYDKDF (reference sequence). The V end was cut by 0 bases, the J end by 8 bases, with 14 bases between. The CDR3 has 15 residues. CDR3 DNA sequence: TGTGCCACCAGCAGAGATGGTACTAGCCTCCATGAGCAGTTCTTC. It translates to CATSRDGTSLHEQFF.

This clonotype was counted at least ten times. DNA for the CDR3: TGTGCCAGCAGCCAACAGGGGTCCGACACCGGGGAGCTGTTTTTT. This encodes CASSQQGSDTGELFF. This sequence joins TRBV3-1 and TRBJ2-2, with D tentatively TRBD1 (6 bases). The CDR3 covers 15 residues. Germline CDR1 is LGHDT and CDR2 is YNNKEL (reference sequence). Trimming cost V 2 bases and J 3 bases, with 10 bases left between them.

This clonotype has at least ten counts. The genes are TRBV21-1 and TRBJ2-1; TRBD1 is taken as the D call from the table, unchecked against the DNA. TRBV21-1 is labeled a pseudogene. The CDR3 is 17 residues long. CDR3 in amino acids: CASSKEVQGATYNEQFF. The CDR3, as DNA: TGTGCCAGCAGCAAAGAGGTCCAGGGGGCAACCTACAATGAGCAGTTCTTC.

This clonotype has only a few counts. The V gene is TRBV15, the J gene TRBJ2-7; a possible D gene is TRBD1 (6 bases). The CDR3 runs to 16 residues. Trimming left V 0 bases short and J 2 bases short, with 14 bases between. CDR1 and CDR2 from the germline V gene are LNHNV and YYDKDF (reference sequence). In DNA, the CDR3 is TGTGCCACCAGCAGAGATTATGACAGGCACGCCTACGAGCAGTACTTC. Translating gives CATSRDYDRHAYEQYF.

This clonotype was detected a few times. This chain links TRBV3-1 with TRBJ2-5; the D gene is possibly TRBD2 (6 bases). CDR3 length: 14 amino acids. Trimming pared 4 bases from V and 1 base from J, leaving 10 bases between. Germline V lookup: CDR1 LGHDT, CDR2 YNNKEL (reference sequence). The chain's CDR3 is CASSRGTFQETQYF. In nucleotides, the CDR3 is TGTGCCAGCAGCCGGGGGACTTTCCAAGAGACCCAGTACTTC.

In this sample, this clonotype turned up many times. V usage is TRBV2 and J usage is TRBJ2-1; unclear D gene. Germline V gene sequence: CDR1 SNHLY, CDR2 FYNNEI. Trimming took off 7 bases at V and 7 bases at J, with 8 bases between the two ends. This CDR3 is built from 11 residues. The CDR3 region is CASTPRNEQFF. The CDR3 DNA follows: TGTGCCAGCACCCCCCGAAATGAGCAGTTCTTC.

Concerning this clonotype itself: A much bigger clone sits one base away, suggesting this may be a read error. The chain uses TRBV7-2 and TRBJ2-3; 10 bases match TRBD2. CDR1 and CDR2 from the germline V gene are SGHTA and FQGNSA. This CDR3 region has 16 residues. Trimming at V came to 3 bases and at J to 0 bases, leaving 3 bases not matched to a gene. CDR3: CASSLGLASSTDTQYF. The CDR3 DNA is TGTGCCAGCAGCTTGGGACTAGCGTCTAGCACAGATACGCAGTATTTT.

This clonotype appeared many times. The V gene is TRBV27, the J gene TRBJ2-7; D perhaps matches TRBD2 (6 bases). This CDR3 is built from 14 residues. CDR1 is MNHEY, CDR2 SMNVEV, per germline (reference sequence). V dropped 8 bases and J dropped 5 bases, with 19 bases sitting between them. The DNA of the CDR3 is TGTGCCAGCGGGTCTTGGCGGGGTGGCAACGAGCAGTACTTC. Protein: CASGSWRGGNEQYF.

This clonotype was seen only a few times. J is TRBJ1-4 and V is TRBV30; D perhaps matches TRBD1 (6 bases). Per germline, CDR1 GTSNPN and CDR2 SVGIG (reference sequence). The CDR3 runs to 13 residues. Trimming stripped 7 bases from V and 5 bases from J, with 14 bases between. CDR3 coding DNA: TGTGCCTCCTCGACAGGAGACAATGAAAAACTGTTTTTT. It yields the protein CASSTGDNEKLFF.

This clonotype appeared once. Given a much more abundant clone one base away, this may be a read error. The missing conserved phenylalanine or tryptophan at the end of this CDR3 makes a read error likely. The CDR3 region has the DNA TGTGCCAGCAGAGGAGAGAAAGAGACCCAGTACCTC. Translation gives CASRGEKETQYL. The rearrangement uses TRBV12-3 or TRBV12-4 and TRBJ2-5; D is unresolved. The V and J ends lost 6 bases and 3 bases respectively, with 8 bases between them. This CDR3 spans 12 amino acids.

This clonotype was observed at least ten times. The chain carries TRBV27 and TRBJ1-5; no clear D. This CDR3 is built from 13 residues. Germline CDR1 MNHEY, CDR2 SMNVEV (reference sequence). The V end lost 7 bases, the J end lost 4 bases, and 11 bases lay between the germline ends. This CDR3 reads CASKGVGNQPQHF. The CDR3 DNA is TGTGCCAGCAAGGGTGTAGGTAATCAGCCCCAGCATTTT.

This clonotype has ten or more counts. The genes are TRBV5-5 and TRBJ1-1; no firm D call. Trimming removed 4 bases at V and 0 bases at J, with 13 bases between. There are 15 residues in the CDR3. CDR1 is SGHKS and CDR2 is YYEKEE in the germline V gene (reference sequence). In DNA form, the CDR3 reads TGTGCCAGCAGCCTCCCTCCGGGCATGAACACTGAAGCTTTCTTT. Its translation is CASSLPPGMNTEAFF.

This clonotype was seen repeatedly, ten times or more. The chain has TRBV11-2 and TRBJ1-2; D ambiguous. The germline V and J ends were trimmed by 3 bases and 6 bases, with 8 bases remaining between them. The V gene's germline CDR1 is SGHAT and CDR2 FQNNGV. The CDR3 is 12 amino acids. The CDR3 sequence: CASSLGRDGYTF. The CDR3 bases are TGTGCCAGCAGCTTGGGTCGGGATGGCTACACCTTC.

The rearrangement links TRBV7-2 to TRBJ1-1; weak D call: TRBD1 (6 bases). The CDR3 spans 15 residues. Germline CDR1 is SGHTA and CDR2 is FQGNSA. Trimming removed 0 bases from V and 4 bases from J, with 12 bases in between. The CDR3 nucleotides are TGTGCCAGCAGCTTAGCGCGAGGGGGTCCCACTGAAGCTTTCTTT. Amino acid sequence: CASSLARGGPTEAFF.

The table lists this clonotype with many counts. The CDR3 bases are TGTGCCAGCAGCCAAGCGCGCTATGAGCAGTTCTTC. It encodes CASSQARYEQFF. The chain links TRBV3-1 to TRBJ2-1; D is ambiguous. V was trimmed by 1 base and J by 8 bases, leaving 6 bases between them. Germline CDR1 LGHDT, CDR2 YNNKEL (reference sequence). The CDR3 contains 12 residues.

This clonotype was seen ten or more times. The rearrangement links TRBV3-1 to TRBJ1-6; D may be TRBD1 (6 bases). CDR3 size: 13 residues. V lost 1 base and J 9 bases, leaving 7 bases between the germline ends. CDR1 is LGHDT, CDR2 YNNKEL, per germline (reference sequence). This chain's CDR3 is CASSQAGASPLHF. The CDR3 DNA is TGTGCCAGCAGCCAAGCAGGGGCTTCACCCCTCCACTTT.